Following are 19 T cell receptor beta chains from one sample sequenced in a study of blood T cells in healthy people across ages. It was with a sample-barcoded 5' primer and a J-beta primer mix that a second PCR of roughly 7 to 12 cycles was run. TCRdb used MiXCR to reprocess the 5' RACE reads, holding one entry per CDR3 protein. There are more than 900,000 distinct CDR3 sequences in the sample; approximately 32% occur only once, and roughly 10% lies in the top ten. The data also belong to a second study, concerning T cells of mothers and their children.

Specimen: blood. The receptors were gathered from a woman in her 40s in good health.

This clonotype has a handful of counts. The chain has TRBV6-5 and TRBJ2-7; D unclear. Germline CDR1 and CDR2: MNHEY and SVGAGI. CDR3 size: 15 residues. Trimming took off 2 bases at V and 2 bases at J, with 13 bases between the two ends. CDR3 bases: TGTGCCAGCAGTTACGCCACATACACTACCTACGAGCAGTACTTC. As protein: CASSYATYTTYEQYF.

The gene calls are TRBV5-1 and TRBJ2-1, with a tentative D call TRBD1 (6 bases). The CDR3 is 15 amino acids. Trimming took off 4 bases at V and 0 bases at J, with 11 bases between the two ends. Germline loops: CDR1 SGHRS, CDR2 YFSETQ. CDR3 in DNA: TGCGCCAGCAGCGGGACAATGAGCTCCTACAATGAGCAGTTCTTC. Protein product: CASSGTMSSYNEQFF.

The chain has TRBV7-2 and TRBJ1-2, with D possibly matching TRBD1 (6 bases). V lost 0 bases and J lost 8, with 16 bases in between. The CDR3 totals 15 residues. From germline, CDR1 is SGHTA and CDR2 FQGNSA. The CDR3 sequence: CASSLAISGAGGYTF. CDR3 sequence (DNA): TGTGCCAGCAGCTTAGCGATTTCGGGGGCCGGGGGCTACACCTTC. Full variable domain (outside the CDR3, taken from reference TRBV7-2 and TRBJ1-2): GAGVSQSPSNKVTEKGKDVELRCDPISGHTALYWYRQSLGQGLEFLIYFQGNSAPDKSGLPSDRFSAERTGGSVSTLTIQRTQQEDSAVYLCASSLAISGAGGYTFGSGTRLTVV.

This chain connects TRBV29-1 to TRBJ1-1, with 10 bases identical to TRBD1. The V gene's germline CDR1 is SQVTM and CDR2 ANQGSEA. V was clipped by 0 bases and J by 5 bases; unmatched bases: 9. The CDR3 consists of 16 residues. In DNA form, the CDR3 reads TGCAGCGTTGAAGATTGGACAGGGGGAATGGGAACTGAAGCTTTCTTT. This encodes CSVEDWTGGMGTEAFF.

In this sample, this clonotype turned up a few times. The chain carries TRBV4-3 and TRBJ1-1; weak D call: TRBD1 (5 bases). Per germline, CDR1 LGHNA and CDR2 YSLEER. The CDR3 sequence is 15 residues long. V was pared by 3 bases and J by 1 base, with 12 bases between. The DNA of the CDR3 is TGCGCCAGCAGCCAGACTGCAGGGCAGAACACTGAAGCTTTCTTT. Its translation is CASSQTAGQNTEAFF.

This clonotype was picked up many times. The genes are TRBV28 and TRBJ2-7, with 9 bases aligning to TRBD1. V was clipped by 6 bases and J by 7 bases; unmatched bases: 13. Per germline, CDR1 MDHEN and CDR2 SYDVKM. There are 15 residues in the CDR3. The chain's CDR3 is CASSSTGTGTNEQYF. The CDR3 bases are TGTGCCAGCAGCAGCACCGGGACAGGGACTAATGAGCAGTACTTC.

Worth noting for this clonotype: Mismatch with germline at one junction end may stem from a read error. V and J are TRBV7-9 and TRBJ2-7; possible D gene TRBD2, 6 bases. The CDR3 is made up of 14 amino acids. The germline V gene encodes CDR1 SEHNR and CDR2 FQNEAQ (reference sequence). CDR3 region: CTSSRGGGTYEQYF. The CDR3 region has the DNA TGTACCAGCAGCCGCGGAGGAGGGACCTACGAGCAGTACTTC.

This clonotype was seen a few times. The V and J genes are TRBV6-2 or TRBV6-3 and TRBJ2-2, with a possible D match to TRBD2 (6 bases). V lost 6 bases and J lost 2, with 10 bases in between. The CDR3 contains 14 residues. The germline gives CDR1 MNHEY, CDR2 SVGEGT. The CDR3 region has the DNA TGTGCCAGCAGCCGGGGGTCCAACACCGGGGAGCTGTTTTTT. It codes for CASSRGSNTGELFF.

On this clonotype itself: One end of the junction varies from germline; a read error may be responsible. The J gene is TRBJ2-3, the V gene TRBV7-2; no definite D call. This CDR3 has 12 residues. From germline, CDR1 is SGHTA and CDR2 FQGNSA. The DNA of the CDR3 is TGTGCCAGCAGCTTCATTCCCGATACGCGGTATTTT. Translating it yields CASSFIPDTRYF. Based on the CDR3 plus reference TRBV7-2 and TRBJ2-3, the full variable domain is GAGVSQSPSNKVTEKGKDVELRCDPISGHTALYWYRQSLGQGLEFLIYFQGNSAPDKSGLPSDRFSAERTGGSVSTLTIQRTQQEDSAVYLCASSFIPDTRYFGPGTRLTVL.

The chain combines TRBV5-1 with TRBJ2-3; D call uncertain. Trimming stripped 3 bases from V and 2 bases from J, with 10 bases between. The germline gives CDR1 SGHRS, CDR2 YFSETQ. The CDR3 runs to 14 residues. The DNA for the CDR3 is TGCGCCAGCAGCTCGGATTCGGTCACAGATACGCAGTATTTT. As protein: CASSSDSVTDTQYF.

The genes are TRBV24-1 and TRBJ2-1; TRBD1 matches 9 bases. CDR1 and CDR2 (germline): KGHDR, SFDVKD. This CDR3 region has 15 residues. V dropped 1 base and J dropped 6; count of bases not matched to a gene: 3. The CDR3 coding sequence is TGTGCCACCAGTGATTTTAACAGGGGGCGCAATGAGCAGTTCTTC. It translates to CATSDFNRGRNEQFF.

The chain combines TRBV6-5 with TRBJ1-1; D gene uncertain. Trimming left V 2 bases short and J 13 bases short, with 11 bases between. This CDR3 has 11 residues. CDR1 and CDR2 from the germline V gene are MNHEY and SVGAGI. In DNA form, the CDR3 reads TGTGCCAGCAGTTACCAGCGGAGGGTTTTCTTT. Translation gives CASSYQRRVFF.

The CDR3 spells CASSLTQVYEQYF. CDR3 sequence (DNA): TGTGCCAGCAGTCTAACTCAGGTGTACGAGCAGTACTTC. The rearrangement joins TRBV28 to TRBJ2-4; D is unresolved. Gene TRBJ2-7 matches the end of the DNA better, so the J call may be wrong. Germline lookup yields CDR1 MDHEN and CDR2 SYDVKM. The CDR3 covers 13 residues.

Ten or more counts support this clonotype. The chain joins TRBV6-5 to TRBJ2-7, with D possibly TRBD1 on 5 matching bases. This CDR3 is built from 15 residues. CDR1 and CDR2 (germline): MNHEY, SVGAGI. V was clipped by 6 bases and J by 0 bases, with 15 bases between them. CDR3 sequence reads: CASRKGSDSSYEQYF. CDR3 coding DNA: TGTGCCAGCAGGAAGGGGTCCGACAGCTCCTACGAGCAGTACTTC.

The rearrangement joins TRBV27 to TRBJ2-7, with D possibly being TRBD1 (6 bases). Deletions cut 0 bases from V and 2 bases from J, with 17 bases between. The CDR3 has 17 residues. Germline CDR1 is MNHEY and CDR2 is SMNVEV (reference sequence). CDR3 loop: CASSLSTVRGMPYEQYF. The CDR3 coding sequence is TGTGCCAGCAGTTTATCGACCGTGAGGGGGATGCCCTACGAGCAGTACTTC.

This clonotype has just a few counts. The V call is TRBV9, the J call TRBJ2-5; 9 nucleotides align to TRBD2. This CDR3 spans 16 amino acids. V dropped 3 bases and J dropped 4; count of bases not matched to a gene: 10. Germline assignment: CDR1 SGDLS and CDR2 YYNGEE. Written as DNA, the CDR3 is TGTGCCAGCAGCGCTCTGACTAGCGGTAGGAGAGAGACCCAGTACTTC. Translating it yields CASSALTSGRRETQYF.

The rearrangement uses TRBV11-2 and TRBJ1-1; D is ambiguous. CDR1 is SGHAT and CDR2 is FQNNGV in the germline V gene. V gave up 11 bases and J gave up 5 bases, with 18 bases separating them. The CDR3 has 13 residues. The DNA for the CDR3 is TGTGCCGGCAAAGAAAGGGTCTATACTGAAGCTTTCTTT. Translation gives CAGKERVYTEAFF.

To note about this clonotype: An end of the junction differs from the germline gene, which may be a read error. The V and J genes are TRBV29-1 and TRBJ1-2; possible D gene TRBD1, 6 bases. Germline values: CDR1 SQVTM, CDR2 ANQGSEA. The length of the CDR3 is 15 residues. CDR3 nucleotides: TGCAGCGTTGAAAGTCGGGCAGGGGCTCACTATAGCTACACCTTC. It is translated as CSVESRAGAHYSYTF.

The chain carries TRBV6-5 and TRBJ1-1; 8 nucleotides align to TRBD1. Germline V gene data show CDR1 as MNHEY and CDR2 as SVGAGI. This CDR3 has 14 amino acids. V lost 6 bases to trimming and J lost 3 bases; unmatched junction nucleotides: 6. The CDR3 loop is CASRTGAWDTEAFF. CDR3 DNA sequence: TGTGCCAGCAGGACAGGGGCTTGGGACACTGAAGCTTTCTTT.